This T cell receptor beta chain was recorded in a study of T cell changes during pregnancy in multiple sclerosis. CDR1 is SGHKS, CDR2 YYEKEE, per germline (reference sequence). V trimming: 0 bases; J trimming: 5 bases; junction bases outside the gene matches: 4. This CDR3 is built from 14 residues. Using immunoSEQ multiplex PCR, the repertoire was profiled, and TCRdb retains in-frame clones only, with some absent. The sample consists of about 100,000 clones, around 94% of them appearing once. This chain connects TRBV5-5 to TRBJ1-1; 7 bases align to TRBD1. The clonotype was recovered from a female donor with multiple sclerosis, enrolled in a pregnancy study. This specimen consisted of peripheral blood, obtained in the first trimester of pregnancy. CDR3 region: CASSLGPGGTEAFF. The CDR3, as DNA: TGTGCCAGCAGCTTGGGGCCAGGGGGGACTGAAGCTTTCTTT.